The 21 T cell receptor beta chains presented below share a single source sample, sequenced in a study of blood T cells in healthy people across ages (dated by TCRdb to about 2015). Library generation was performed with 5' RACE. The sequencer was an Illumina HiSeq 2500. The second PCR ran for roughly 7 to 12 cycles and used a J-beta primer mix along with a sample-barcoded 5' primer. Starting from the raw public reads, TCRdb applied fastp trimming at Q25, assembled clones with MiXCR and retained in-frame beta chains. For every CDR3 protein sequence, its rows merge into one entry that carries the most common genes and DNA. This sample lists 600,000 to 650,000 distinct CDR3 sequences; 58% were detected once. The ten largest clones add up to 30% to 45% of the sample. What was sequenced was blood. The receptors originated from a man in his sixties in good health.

The CDR3 nucleotides are TGTGCCAGCAGTGTAGTTTGGGGGGGCACTGAAGCTTTCTTT. Protein product: CASSVVWGGTEAFF. V gene TRBV2 combines with J gene TRBJ1-1, with a possible D match to TRBD1 (5 bases). The germline V and J ends were trimmed by 4 bases and 4 bases, with 13 bases remaining between them. Germline CDR1 reads SNHLY; CDR2 reads FYNNEI. The CDR3 totals 14 residues.

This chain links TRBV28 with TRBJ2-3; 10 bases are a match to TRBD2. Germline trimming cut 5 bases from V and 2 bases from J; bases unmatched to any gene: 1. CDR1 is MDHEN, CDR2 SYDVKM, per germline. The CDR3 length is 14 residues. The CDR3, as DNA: TGTGCCAGCAGTACTAGCGGGGACACAGATACGCAGTATTTT. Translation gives CASSTSGDTDTQYF.

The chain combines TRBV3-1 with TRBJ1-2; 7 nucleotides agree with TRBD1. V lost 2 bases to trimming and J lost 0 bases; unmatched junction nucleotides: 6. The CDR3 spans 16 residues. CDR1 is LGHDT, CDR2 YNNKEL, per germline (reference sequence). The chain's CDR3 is CASSQTGVRANYGYTF. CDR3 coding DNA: TGTGCCAGCAGCCAAACAGGGGTCCGAGCTAACTATGGCTACACCTTC.

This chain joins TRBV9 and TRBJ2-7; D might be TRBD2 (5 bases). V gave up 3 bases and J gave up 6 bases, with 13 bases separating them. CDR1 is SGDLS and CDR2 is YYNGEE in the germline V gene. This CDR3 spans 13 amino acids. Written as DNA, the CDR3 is TGTGCCAGCAGCGGGACTCCTACCGGCGAGCAGTACTTC. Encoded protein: CASSGTPTGEQYF.

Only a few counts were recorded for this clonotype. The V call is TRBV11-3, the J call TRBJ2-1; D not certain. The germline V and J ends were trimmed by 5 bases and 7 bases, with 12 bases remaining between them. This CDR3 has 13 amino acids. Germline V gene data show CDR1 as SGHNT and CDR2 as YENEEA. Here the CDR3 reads CASSTVPWNEQFF. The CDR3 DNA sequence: TGTGCCAGCAGCACCGTCCCATGGAATGAGCAGTTCTTC.

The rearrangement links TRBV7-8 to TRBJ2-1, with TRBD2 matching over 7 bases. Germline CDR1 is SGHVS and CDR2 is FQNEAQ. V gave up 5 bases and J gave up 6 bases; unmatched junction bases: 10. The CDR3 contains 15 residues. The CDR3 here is CASSLVRTRINEQFF. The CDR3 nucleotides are TGTGCCAGCAGCCTAGTCAGGACTAGAATCAATGAGCAGTTCTTC.

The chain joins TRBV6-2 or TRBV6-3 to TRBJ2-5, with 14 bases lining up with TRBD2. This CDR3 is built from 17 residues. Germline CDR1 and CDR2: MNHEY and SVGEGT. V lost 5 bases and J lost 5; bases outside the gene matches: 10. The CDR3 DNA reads TGTGCCAGCAGTGGACGGACTAGCGGGGGGTCCACGGAGACCCAGTACTTC. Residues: CASSGRTSGGSTETQYF.

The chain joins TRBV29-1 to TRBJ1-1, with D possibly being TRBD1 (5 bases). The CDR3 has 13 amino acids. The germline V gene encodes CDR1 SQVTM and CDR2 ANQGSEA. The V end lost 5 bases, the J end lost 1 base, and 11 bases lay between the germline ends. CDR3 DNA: TGCAGCGTTTGCCATGGGGCGAACACTGAAGCTTTCTTT. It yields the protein CSVCHGANTEAFF.

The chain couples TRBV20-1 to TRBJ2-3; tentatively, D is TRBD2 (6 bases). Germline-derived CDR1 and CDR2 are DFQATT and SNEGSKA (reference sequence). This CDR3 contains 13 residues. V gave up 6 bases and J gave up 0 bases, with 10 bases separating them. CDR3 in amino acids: CSAPGESTDTQYF. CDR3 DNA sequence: TGCAGTGCCCCGGGGGAGAGCACAGATACGCAGTATTTT.

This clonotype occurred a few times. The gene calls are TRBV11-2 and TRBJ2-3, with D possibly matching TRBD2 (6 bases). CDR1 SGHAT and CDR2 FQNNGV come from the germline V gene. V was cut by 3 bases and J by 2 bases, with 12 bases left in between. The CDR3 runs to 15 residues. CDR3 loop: CASSFGDFSTDTQYF. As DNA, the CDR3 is TGTGCCAGCAGCTTTGGGGACTTTTCCACAGATACGCAGTATTTT.

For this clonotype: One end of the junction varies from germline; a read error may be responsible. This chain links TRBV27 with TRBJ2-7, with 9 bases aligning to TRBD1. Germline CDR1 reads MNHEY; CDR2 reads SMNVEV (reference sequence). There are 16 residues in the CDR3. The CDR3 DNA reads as TGTGCCAACAGTCCAGGACAGGGGAGCAGCGTCTACGAGCAGTACTTC. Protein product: CANSPGQGSSVYEQYF.

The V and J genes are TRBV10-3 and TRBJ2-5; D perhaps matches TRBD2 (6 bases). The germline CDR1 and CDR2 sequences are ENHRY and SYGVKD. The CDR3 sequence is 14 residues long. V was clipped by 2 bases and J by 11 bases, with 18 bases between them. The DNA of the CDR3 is TGTGCCATCAGTGAGGGGGGGACTCTTCGTGAGCAGTACTTC. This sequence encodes CAISEGGTLREQYF.

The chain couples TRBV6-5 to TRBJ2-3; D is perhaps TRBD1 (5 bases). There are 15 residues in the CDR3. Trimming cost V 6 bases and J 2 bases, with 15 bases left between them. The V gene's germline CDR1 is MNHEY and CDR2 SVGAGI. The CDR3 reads CASRQQGINTDTQYF. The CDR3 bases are TGTGCCAGCAGACAGCAGGGTATCAACACAGATACGCAGTATTTT.

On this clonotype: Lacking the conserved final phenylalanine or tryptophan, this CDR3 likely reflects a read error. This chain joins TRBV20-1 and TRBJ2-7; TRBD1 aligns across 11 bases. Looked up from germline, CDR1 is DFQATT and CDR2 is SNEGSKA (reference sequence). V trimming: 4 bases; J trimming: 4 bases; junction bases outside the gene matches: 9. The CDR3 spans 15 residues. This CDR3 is CSATNPGQGAYEQYY. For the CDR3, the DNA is TGCAGTGCTACTAACCCAGGACAGGGGGCGTACGAGCAGTACTAC.

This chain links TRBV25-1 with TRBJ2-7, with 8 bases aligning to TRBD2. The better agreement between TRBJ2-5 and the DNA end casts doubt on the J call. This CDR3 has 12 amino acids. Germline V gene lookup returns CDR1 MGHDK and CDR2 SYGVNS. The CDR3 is CASTRRGGTQYF. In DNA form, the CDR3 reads TGTGCCAGCACTCGTCGGGGGGGGACCCAGTACTTC.

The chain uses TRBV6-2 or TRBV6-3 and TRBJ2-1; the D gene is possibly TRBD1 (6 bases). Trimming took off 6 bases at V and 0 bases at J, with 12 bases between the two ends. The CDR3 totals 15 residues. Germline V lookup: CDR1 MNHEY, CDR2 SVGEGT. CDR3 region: CASRLTGTSYNEQFF. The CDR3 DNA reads TGTGCCAGCAGACTAACAGGGACCTCCTACAATGAGCAGTTCTTC.

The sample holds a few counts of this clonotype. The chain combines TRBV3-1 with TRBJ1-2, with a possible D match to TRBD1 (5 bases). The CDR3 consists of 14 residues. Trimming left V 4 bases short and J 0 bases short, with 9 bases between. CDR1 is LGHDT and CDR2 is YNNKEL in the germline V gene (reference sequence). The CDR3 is CASSPRDSNYGYTF. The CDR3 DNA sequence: TGTGCCAGCAGCCCCAGGGACTCTAACTATGGCTACACCTTC.

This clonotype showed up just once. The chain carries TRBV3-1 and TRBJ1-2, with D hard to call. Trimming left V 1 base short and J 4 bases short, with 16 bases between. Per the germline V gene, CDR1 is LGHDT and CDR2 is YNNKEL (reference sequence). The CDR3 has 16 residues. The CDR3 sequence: CASSQGGKGRSYGYTF. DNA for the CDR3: TGTGCCAGCAGCCAAGGGGGAAAGGGCCGGAGCTATGGCTACACCTTC.

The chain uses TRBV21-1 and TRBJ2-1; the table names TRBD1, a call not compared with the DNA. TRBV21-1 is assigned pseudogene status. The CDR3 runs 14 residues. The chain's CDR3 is CASTQRAGCPEQFF. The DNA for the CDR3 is TGTGCCAGCACCCAACGGGCCGGGTGTCCTGAGCAGTTCTTC.

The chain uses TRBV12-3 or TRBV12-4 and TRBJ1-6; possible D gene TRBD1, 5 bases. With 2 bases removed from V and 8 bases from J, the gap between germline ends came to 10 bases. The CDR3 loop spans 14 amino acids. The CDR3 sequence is CASSLLGGDSPLHF. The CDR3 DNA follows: TGTGCCAGCAGTTTATTGGGGGGGGATTCACCCCTCCACTTT.

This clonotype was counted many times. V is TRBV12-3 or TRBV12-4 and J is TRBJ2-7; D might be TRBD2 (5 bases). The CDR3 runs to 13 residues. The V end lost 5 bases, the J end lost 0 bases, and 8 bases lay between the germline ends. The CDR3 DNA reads TGTGCCAGCAGTCCGGGATTCTCCTACGAGCAGTACTTC. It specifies CASSPGFSYEQYF.